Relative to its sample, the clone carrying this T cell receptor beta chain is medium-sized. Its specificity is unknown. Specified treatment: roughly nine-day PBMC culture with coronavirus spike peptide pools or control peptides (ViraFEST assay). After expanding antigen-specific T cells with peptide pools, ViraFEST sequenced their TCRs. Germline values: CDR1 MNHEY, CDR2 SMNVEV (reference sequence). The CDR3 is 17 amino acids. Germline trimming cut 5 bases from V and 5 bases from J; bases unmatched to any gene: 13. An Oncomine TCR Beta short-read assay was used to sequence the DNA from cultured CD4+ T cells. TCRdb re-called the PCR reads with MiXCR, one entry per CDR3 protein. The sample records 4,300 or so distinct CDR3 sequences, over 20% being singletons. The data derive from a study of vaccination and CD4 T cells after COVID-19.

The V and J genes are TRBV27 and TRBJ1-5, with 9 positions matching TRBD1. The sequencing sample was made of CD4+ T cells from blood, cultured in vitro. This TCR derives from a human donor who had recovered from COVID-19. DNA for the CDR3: TGTGCCAGCAGTCCGGCCTCCGCACAGGGGGCCTATCAGCCCCAGCATTTT. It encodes CASSPASAQGAYQPQHF.